This T cell receptor (beta chain) was captured in a study of T cell responses to AZD1222 COVID-19 vaccine (dated by TCRdb to about 2021). About the study as a whole: Because spike-specific TCR depth and breadth did not differ between the two schedules, AZD1222 recipients who got a second dose at roughly 4 weeks were pooled with those who got a second dose at roughly 12 weeks. A total of more than 230 trial participants underwent TCR sequencing, of whom some 210 received two doses of AZD1222 and about 25 received two doses of the MenACWY control vaccine. Trial participants were enrolled by age into 18-55, 56-69 and 70-plus year subgroups, with roughly 150, 30 and 60 TCR-sequenced participants respectively. Beyond this particular receptor, the publication reports: Most participants were white British and females outnumbered males, and the authors suggested that clonal diversity may have been underestimated. No day 14 peak-response samples were available, so repertoires were characterized only after the peak T cell response. Nearly half of unique spike-specific TCRs reportedly recognized epitopes outside regions mutated in the B.1.351 and B.1.1.7 variants. After two AZD1222 doses, both the breadth and the depth of spike-specific TCRs were significantly higher than at day 0 and than in MenACWY recipients. Conclusions about previously exposed vaccinees were limited because only five to seven AZD1222 recipients were SARS-CoV-2 seropositive at baseline. Vaccine-associated CD4 TCRs spanned the whole spike protein, with dominant responses in regions 160-218 and 743-854. In the small 56-69-year group, the increase in depth fell short of significance, most likely because of low power.

The time point label for this specimen denotes: baseline before first vaccination. Vaccinee samples came from UK trials COV001 and COV002, including a single-blind randomized controlled phase 2/3 trial of AZD1222 (ChAdOx1 nCoV-19) in healthy adults. For TCRbeta chain sequencing, PBMC samples from trial participants were taken at day 0 and at day 28 after the second dose. The CDR3 regions of human TCRbeta chains were analyzed by immunosequencing. On the authors' methods: Repertoire TCRs were checked for matches against a reference library of SARS-CoV-2-specific TCRs that had been generated using the MIRA antigen-specificity platform. Breadth meant the fraction of unique TCRs that were SARS-CoV-2-associated, whereas depth meant the fraction of total T cells that were SARS-CoV-2-associated. Using the MIRA data, each spike-specific TCR was assigned both to the spike region to which the TCR was reactive and to a CD4 or CD8 class. Log10-transformed breadth and depth values were compared by one-way ANOVA with Sidak's multiple comparisons tests. The source is immuneACCESS, and TCRdb retained only in-frame sequences with V and J called. Part of the clones is not carried over; for the studies checked, unresolved V genes explain less than half of this, and the remainder is unexplained. The V and J calls and the clone size are those of that table, but D and trimming were determined from the DNA. This sample comprises about 120,000 clones, about nine tenths of them detected only once. The ten largest clones represent about 1.2% of the sample.

A note on this clone: Its antigen is still unknown. It has no much larger one-base neighbor in the sample; base qualities were not kept.

Trimming costs V 8 bases and J 4 bases, and their ends lie 15 bases apart. CDR1 ENHRY and CDR2 SYGVKD are derived from the germline V gene. Including cysteine and phenylalanine, the CDR3 has 14 amino acids. Only the CDR3 DNA is retained, 42 bases long and in frame from the first base. The chain uses TRBV10-3 and TRBJ1-3; the D gene lacks a confident call. Sequenced here: peripheral blood, sampled on day 0 of AZD1222 vaccination. The source is an adult in good health. The DNA sequence is TGTGCCATCCGGCCGGAGGTTTTCGGAAACACCATATATTTT. Translation gives CAIRPEVFGNTIYF.